This record concerns one T cell receptor beta chain sequence. Its antigen is unknown. No base quality information exists; no much larger clone differs at one position. This same CDR3 is encoded by further DNA sequences in the sample. TCR CDR3 regions were amplified from genomic DNA by multiplex PCR using the deep immunoSEQ assay. Extracted genomic DNA from each cell subset was spread evenly across all wells of several immunoSEQ 96-well plates, with each plate serving as a replicate. Each replicate PCR for sorted subsets received roughly 0.2 ug genomic DNA, equal to 28,000 or so T cell genomes. Purified libraries were measured with a Qubit 3.0 fluorometer, size-checked on a Bioanalyzer 2100, and measured again with the KAPA Library Quantification kit. Every immunoSEQ 96-well plate was sequenced on a dedicated single-read 150-cycle Illumina NextSeq 550 flow cell. In the authors' own workflow: Because the immunoSEQ output included only junctional sequences and no quality scores, the filtering could not be the same as the filtering used for full-length reads. To assign V/J genes and CDR3, sequences were annotated using PyIR, a Python wrapper for IgBLAST v1.9, with IMGT germline references. Reads were removed for weak V/J assignments (E-value above 1e-6), missing CDR3, stop codons, out-of-frame junctions, or ambiguous translated residues. A V3J clonotype was defined by an identical inferred V gene, J gene, and CDR3 amino acid sequence. Percentage overlap between repertoires was computed as shared unique clonotypes divided by the size of the smaller repertoire. Three approaches were used to assess repertoire richness: RTK rarefaction, the Chao1 estimator, and Recon v2.1 estimates of unobserved clonotypes. For all TCRbeta clonotypes obtained by the gDNA method from four donors, generation probabilities were computed with OLGA. This is the immuneACCESS table as TCRdb keeps it, with only in-frame sequences that have V and J called. A part of the clones is gone; compared with another copy, unresolved V genes explain less than half, and the rest is unexplained. That table gives V, J and clone size, and the DNA gave D and trimming. In all, the sample holds just over 2,000,000 clones, and about 95% of those were seen once. 0.85% to 1.3% of the sample rests with the top ten.

Sequences SGHRS (CDR1) and YFSETQ (CDR2) are obtained from the germline V gene. Including the terminal cysteine and phenylalanine, the CDR3 comprises 14 residues. CDR3 DNA only is kept here, 42 bases in frame from base 1. Cut back by 0 bases and 2 bases, the V and J ends lie 9 bases apart. The data were obtained in a study of shared clonotypes between healthy human individuals (dated by TCRdb to about 2020). Regarding the research as a whole: Three men and a couple of women, aged 18 to 49 years, made up the cohort. Each donor's leukapheresis produced roughly between roughly 0.85 and 9.5 billion PBMCs. Blood TCR repertoires of roughly 5 healthy adults were deeply sequenced to estimate repertoire size and the extent of clonotype sharing between individuals. For each donor, three plates each were used for CD4 naive and CD4 memory, two plates were used for CD8 naive, and one plate was used for CD8 memory. To increase sequencing depth and limit assay-specific biases, TCR repertoire library preparation and sequencing were carried out by different laboratories using diverse techniques.

CD8 naive samples were CD45RO-negative cells positively selected for CCR7, giving a CD45RA+CCR7+ population that excluded TemRA cells. The donors were healthy, HIV-negative adults who had no recently reported acute infections or vaccinations. Every donor was a Caucasian adult residing in Nashville, Tennessee, USA. After blood collection by leukapheresis, PBMCs were isolated using Ficoll-Histopaque density gradient centrifugation and then cryopreserved in the vapor phase of liquid nitrogen. Analytical flow cytometry was used to check the purity and quantity of every magnetically sorted T cell population. From each sorted fraction, genomic DNA was isolated and quantified by UV absorbance on a Nanodrop 2000c. What the research found in general, with its limitations: Compared with non-shared clonotypes, clonotypes shared by all four sorted-subset donors had higher generation probabilities. Naive subsets generally had larger estimated clonotype richness than memory subsets. Across a few donors, roughly 5% of naive CD4, roughly 3.4% of naive CD8, roughly 2.3% of memory CD4, and 0.3% to 0.45% of memory CD8 clonotypes were shared. Pairwise subsampling led to the expectation that sequencing depth would affect the degree of clonotype sharing among donors. The small number of donors limited the genetic and exposure-history diversity represented. Sampling was restricted to blood, and TCR repertoires in tissues likely differ from the TCR repertoires found in blood. Even with the large sequencing depth, rarefaction of the sorted-subset datasets indicated that sequencing was incomplete.

The receptor was derived from a man younger than 30 in good health. The source material was naive CD8+ T cells sorted from blood. Interpreted using the paper, the cell subset or site label stands for: CD45RA+CCR7+. The rearrangement combines TRBV5-1 with TRBJ2-7; the D gene may be TRBD1 or TRBD2, since each aligns over 5 bases. The CDR3 region has the sequence CASSLGGETYEQYF. The DNA reads as follows: TGCGCCAGCAGCTTGGGAGGGGAAACCTACGAGCAGTACTTC.